The clone carrying this T cell receptor (beta chain) has ten or more counts. Its specificity is not known. This record comes from a study of molecular identifiers for immune sequencing clone quantification. Sorting selected naive CD8 T cells with a CD8+CD4-CCR7+CD45RA+ phenotype. The germline gives CDR1 SGHRS, CDR2 YFSETQ. The CDR3 spans 14 residues. Trimming took 2 bases from V and 6 from J, leaving 12 bases between them. Study-wide results and caveats: In CMV-specific effectors, clones above 20 copies held over 99% of molecules; naive, under 1%.

Methods described previously were used for bulk TCR libraries, and listed TCR primers were applied. TCRdb analysed the PCR reads with MiXCR anew, one entry per CDR3 protein. The sample records tens of thousands of distinct CDR3 sequences, around a fifth being singletons. The chain has TRBV5-1 and TRBJ2-1, with D hard to call. The material sequenced was naive CD8+ T cells from blood, with Jurkat cell RNA spiked in. Noted subset: FACS-sorted CD8+CD4-CCR7+CD45RA+ naive T cells. The sequence came from a human donor in good health. Some libraries in this study had Jurkat cell RNA spiked in. CDR3 nucleotides: TGCGCCAGCAGCTTCGCCGGAAGGTTCAATGAGCAGTTCTTC. This sequence encodes CASSFAGRFNEQFF. Variable domain in full (rest from reference TRBV5-1 and TRBJ2-1): KAGVTQTPRYLIKTRGQQVTLSCSPISGHRSVSWYQQTPGQGLQFLFEYFSETQRNKGNFPGRFSGRQFSNSRSEMNVSTLELGDSALYLCASSFAGRFNEQFFGPGTRLTVL.